The entry below gives a single T cell receptor beta chain sequence along with its context. The antigen is unknown. Germline CDR1 and CDR2: MNHEY and SVGAGI. Trimming removed 0 bases from V and 1 base from J, with 9 bases in between. CDR3 length equals 15 residues. Second-dose intervals of approximately 4 or approximately 12 weeks were pooled. This entry belongs to a study of T cell responses to AZD1222 COVID-19 vaccine. Overall study findings and caveats: Along spike, vaccine-associated CD4 TCRs were found throughout, with dominance at 160-218 and 743-854. Donors skewed white British and female; clonal diversity was possibly underestimated.

Data came from immunoSEQ multiplex PCR; TCRdb stores just in-frame clones and leaves some out. The top ten hold 1.6% of the sample, which has around 200,000 clones, roughly 94% seen once. This TCR derives from an adult who received the AZD1222 COVID-19 vaccine. The source material was peripheral blood, sampled 28 days after the second AZD1222 dose. This chain connects TRBV6-5 to TRBJ1-1; unclear D gene. CDR3 sequence (DNA): TGTGCCAGCAGTTACTCATGGGGTTCGAACACTGAAGCTTTCTTT. It yields the protein CASSYSWGSNTEAFF.